This TCR beta chain was retrieved from a study of cytomegalovirus exposure and HLA in healthy donors. Overall study: One earlier analysis, a look at about 179 million T cells, found some 120 million unique TCR beta sequences. For the 300 to 400 genotyped donors, about 79% fell within the Caucasian-associated ancestry cluster.

It was with 60 Vbeta and 13 Jbeta primers that the PCR ran. Data came from immunoSEQ multiplex PCR; TCRdb stores just in-frame clones and leaves some out. The table has under 100,000 clones, about four fifths seen once. This CDR3 is 14 amino acids long. From germline, CDR1 is KGHSH and CDR2 LQKENI. The clonotype originates from a woman between 65 and 79 years old in good health and CMV-seropositive. The sequencing input was PBMCs. The chain recombines TRBV18 with TRBJ2-5, with D hard to call. The J call may be in error: the DNA end matches TRBJ2-7 better. CDR3 sequence (DNA): TGTGCCAGCTCACCGAGTGTCTCCCTCTCCGAGCAGTACTTC. This encodes CASSPSVSLSEQYF.